These 20 T cell receptor beta chains share one sample of origin, sequenced in a study of T cell repertoires in cytomegalovirus infection. Using its own MiXCR run on the reads, TCRdb lists one record per CDR3 protein. The profile shows some 400,000 distinct CDR3 sequences, around 18% of them singletons. Sequenced material: PBMCs. All receptors derive from a human donor in good health (CMV status not recorded). Some clones in this sample may be carry-over from other donors' samples.

The chain couples TRBV2 to TRBJ1-2, with a weak D call TRBD1 (6 bases). The CDR3 totals 16 residues. Trimming removed 6 bases at V and 4 bases at J, with 21 bases between. Germline assignment: CDR1 SNHLY and CDR2 FYNNEI. CDR3 bases: TGTGCCAGCAGGACCACTGGACAGATGAGACTCTATGGCTACACCTTC. Protein: CASRTTGQMRLYGYTF.

The rearrangement uses TRBV7-3 and TRBJ2-2, with TRBD1 matching 7 bases. V lost 5 bases to trimming and J lost 4 bases; unmatched junction nucleotides: 4. The germline CDR1 and CDR2 sequences are SGHTA and FQGTGA. The CDR3 spans 14 residues. CDR3 nucleotide sequence: TGTGCCAGCAGCCACCGACAGGGCACCGGGGAGCTGTTTTTT. This encodes CASSHRQGTGELFF.

In the case of this clonotype: A much larger clone is a single base away; this may be a read error. This rearrangement joins TRBV6-6 to TRBJ2-2, with TRBD1 identical over 8 bases. Germline CDR1 MNHNY, CDR2 SVGAGI (reference sequence). V trimming: 10 bases; J trimming: 6 bases; junction bases outside the gene matches: 13. The CDR3 is made up of 15 amino acids. This CDR3 is CANRRDRQYAGELFF. The CDR3 region has the DNA TGTGCCAACAGACGGGACAGGCAGTATGCCGGGGAGCTGTTTTTT.

This clonotype has ten or more counts. The rearrangement uses TRBV7-2 and TRBJ1-2, with D perhaps matching TRBD1 (5 bases). Germline V gene data show CDR1 as SGHTA and CDR2 as FQGNSA. Trimming removed 6 bases from V and 7 bases from J, with 9 bases in between. The CDR3 sequence is 11 residues long. This chain's CDR3 is CASRQGIGYTF. The CDR3 region has the DNA TGTGCCAGCAGGCAGGGTATTGGCTACACCTTC.

The chain is built from TRBV6-5 and TRBJ2-1; no firm D call. Looked up from germline, CDR1 is MNHEY and CDR2 is SVGAGI. Trimming took off 0 bases at V and 6 bases at J, with 12 bases between the two ends. The CDR3 is 15 amino acids. This CDR3 reads CASSYSSRPPNEQFF. CDR3 sequence (DNA): TGTGCCAGCAGTTACTCGTCCAGGCCCCCCAATGAGCAGTTCTTC.

This clonotype was counted a few times. A junction end diverges from the germline sequence, so it may reflect a read error. The chain links TRBV6-2 or TRBV6-3 to TRBJ2-1; TRBD2 aligns across 13 bases. The germline gives CDR1 MNHEY, CDR2 SVGEGT. The CDR3 has 13 residues. The DNA for the CDR3 is TGTGCCAGCAGTCTTTCCGGACTAGCGGGAGCGCTCTTC. Amino acid sequence: CASSLSGLAGALF.

The chain employs TRBV7-8 and TRBJ1-1; 10 bases match TRBD1. The germline gives CDR1 SGHVS, CDR2 FQNEAQ. The CDR3 is 15 residues long. V gave up 5 bases and J gave up 5 bases; unmatched junction bases: 8. The CDR3 region has the DNA TGTGCCAGCAGCCCAGACCCGGACAGGGGGACTGAAGCTTTCTTT. Translating it yields CASSPDPDRGTEAFF.

The chain has TRBV11-2 and TRBJ1-1; D call uncertain. V was cut by 1 base and J by 8 bases, with 5 bases left in between. This CDR3 region has 11 residues. Germline CDR1 is SGHAT and CDR2 is FQNNGV. The CDR3 coding sequence is TGTGCCAGCAGCTTAGTTTCGGAAGCTTTCTTT. This sequence encodes CASSLVSEAFF.

This clonotype has just a few counts. The chain is built from TRBV3-1 and TRBJ1-4, with D unclear. The CDR3 has 12 residues. Trimming shortened V by 1 base and J by 14 bases, and 11 bases separated the two germline ends. CDR1 is LGHDT and CDR2 is YNNKEL in the germline V gene (reference sequence). In nucleotides, the CDR3 is TGTGCCAGCAGCCAAGGCCCCGAGTTGCTGTTTTTT. It is translated as CASSQGPELLFF.

The rearrangement joins TRBV11-2 to TRBJ2-5, with TRBD1 as a possible D gene (5 bases). Between the trimmed V and J ends, which lost 3 bases and 4 bases, there was a span of 18 bases. The germline gives CDR1 SGHAT, CDR2 FQNNGV. The CDR3 consists of 16 residues. In DNA form, the CDR3 reads TGTGCCAGCAGCTTGGCGGAAGGCAGGGCCCCAGAGACCCAGTACTTC. Translating gives CASSLAEGRAPETQYF.

A few counts support this clonotype. This rearrangement joins TRBV7-9 to TRBJ1-1; D gene ambiguous. Per the germline V gene, CDR1 is SEHNR and CDR2 is FQNEAQ (reference sequence). Trimming removed 4 bases at V and 0 bases at J, with 9 bases between. The CDR3 is 14 residues long. This chain's CDR3 is CASSSWTVNTEAFF. DNA for the CDR3: TGTGCCAGCAGCTCCTGGACGGTGAACACTGAAGCTTTCTTT.

This rearrangement joins TRBV30 to TRBJ2-1, with 10 positions matching TRBD2. The trim removed 4 bases at V and 3 bases at J, leaving 9 bases unmatched. Germline V gene sequence: CDR1 GTSNPN, CDR2 SVGIG (reference sequence). The CDR3 runs 16 residues. In DNA, the CDR3 is TGTGCCTGGACCCGGGGAGGGACTAGCGTCTACAATGAGCAGTTCTTC. It yields the protein CAWTRGGTSVYNEQFF.

This clonotype appeared a few times. V and J are TRBV20-1 and TRBJ2-1, with TRBD2 identical over 10 bases. The CDR3 sequence is 15 residues long. Germline V gives CDR1 DFQATT, CDR2 SNEGSKA (reference sequence). V lost 1 base, J lost 8 bases, and 8 bases stayed unmatched. CDR3 in amino acids: CSARGRMLAGDEQFF. The CDR3 nucleotides read TGCAGTGCTAGAGGTAGGATGCTAGCGGGAGATGAGCAGTTCTTC.

About this clonotype itself: This may be a read error: a much more frequent sequence differs by one nucleotide. The V and J genes are TRBV7-2 and TRBJ2-1, with D perhaps being TRBD1 or TRBD2 (5 bases each). In germline, CDR1 is SGHTA, CDR2 FQGNSA. V lost 3 bases to trimming and J lost 6 bases, with 15 bases between them. The CDR3 covers 15 residues. CDR3 coding DNA: TGTGCCAGCAGCTTCACCGGGACCATGTGCAATGAGCAGTTCTTC. Its translation is CASSFTGTMCNEQFF.

This rearrangement joins TRBV11-2 to TRBJ1-6, with no clear D. Trimming removed 5 bases at V and 6 bases at J, with 11 bases between. CDR3 length equals 14 residues. Looked up from germline, CDR1 is SGHAT and CDR2 is FQNNGV. The CDR3 here is CASSLTRGNSPLHF. In DNA form, the CDR3 reads TGTGCCAGCAGCCTTACGCGGGGTAATTCACCCCTCCACTTT. Based on the CDR3 plus reference TRBV11-2 and TRBJ1-6, the full variable domain is EAGVAQSPRYKIIEKRQSVAFWCNPISGHATLYWYQQILGQGPKLLIQFQNNGVVDDSQLPKDRFSAERLKGVDSTLKIQPAKLEDSAVYLCASSLTRGNSPLHFGNGTRLTVT.

This clonotype was observed at least ten times. J is TRBJ1-2 and V is TRBV7-8; no definite D call. The germline gives CDR1 SGHVS, CDR2 FQNEAQ. This CDR3 contains 13 residues. The V gene lost 1 base and the J gene lost 7 bases, with 10 bases spanning the gap. CDR3 DNA: TGTGCCAGCAGCTTAGAAACATTTGGTGGCTACACCTTC. This gives the protein CASSLETFGGYTF.

This clonotype was picked up many times. This rearrangement joins TRBV20-1 to TRBJ2-3, with D possibly being TRBD1 (6 bases). From germline, CDR1 is DFQATT and CDR2 SNEGSKA (reference sequence). This CDR3 is built from 15 residues. V was trimmed by 7 bases and J by 4 bases, leaving 21 bases between them. CDR3 in amino acids: CSVISRDKNADTQYF. The DNA of the CDR3 is TGCAGTGTCATATCCCGGGACAAAAACGCAGATACGCAGTATTTT.

This clonotype was seen many times. This chain connects TRBV7-9 to TRBJ2-3; D remains ambiguous. The CDR3 runs to 17 residues. Trimming left V 0 bases short and J 0 bases short, with 13 bases between. CDR1 is SEHNR and CDR2 is FQNEAQ in the germline V gene (reference sequence). CDR3 in amino acids: CASSLATYKLSTDTQYF. CDR3 nucleotides: TGTGCCAGCAGCTTAGCGACGTATAAACTAAGCACAGATACGCAGTATTTT.

The chain has TRBV20-1 and TRBJ2-7; 8 bases map to TRBD1. The V gene end was trimmed by 4 bases and the J gene end by 2 bases; junction bases not matched to a gene: 4. Germline loops: CDR1 DFQATT, CDR2 SNEGSKA (reference sequence). The CDR3 has 13 amino acids. Written as DNA, the CDR3 is TGCAGTGCTATAGGGGACAGGACCTACGAGCAGTACTTC. Translation: CSAIGDRTYEQYF.

This clonotype was counted many times. The chain is built from TRBV10-3 and TRBJ2-1; 11 bases line up with TRBD2. Germline V gives CDR1 ENHRY, CDR2 SYGVKD. The V segment lost 5 bases and the J segment 7 bases; nucleotides outside the gene matches: 4. The CDR3 runs 14 residues. In DNA form, the CDR3 reads TGTGCCATCAGTCTTAGCGGGAGGGAAAATGAGCAGTTCTTC. Translation gives CAISLSGRENEQFF.